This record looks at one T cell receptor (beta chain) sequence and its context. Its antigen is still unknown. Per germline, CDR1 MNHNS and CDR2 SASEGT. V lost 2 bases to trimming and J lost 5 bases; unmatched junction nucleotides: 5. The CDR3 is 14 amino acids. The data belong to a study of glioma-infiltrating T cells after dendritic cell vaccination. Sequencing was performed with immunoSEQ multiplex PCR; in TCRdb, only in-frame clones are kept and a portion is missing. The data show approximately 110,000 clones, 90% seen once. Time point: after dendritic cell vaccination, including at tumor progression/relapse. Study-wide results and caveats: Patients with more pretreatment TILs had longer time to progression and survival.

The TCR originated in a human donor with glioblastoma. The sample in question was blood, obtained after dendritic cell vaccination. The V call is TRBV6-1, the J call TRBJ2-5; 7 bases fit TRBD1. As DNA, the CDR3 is TGTGCCAGCAGTGAACAGGGGGTCGGGGAGACCCAGTACTTC. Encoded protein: CASSEQGVGETQYF.